Below, one T cell receptor (beta chain) is given with its context. Antigen: not known. The CDR3 has 17 residues. Trimming removed 2 bases from V and 0 bases from J; junction bases left unmatched: 5. The source of the sample is a study of T cell repertoires in cytomegalovirus infection. Whole-study context: Selection of CMV epitopes for the study included recently identified HLA-C-restricted and well-studied HLA-B-restricted ones. Public TCR beta signatures were indicative of both CMV infection and a matching HLA type. Study-level results: Identification of carriers of CMV plus the relevant HLA was achieved through cumulative public TCR beta family frequency.

Using its own MiXCR run on the reads, TCRdb lists one record per CDR3 protein. The sample contains about 100,000 distinct CDR3 sequences, 42% of which appear only once. Sequenced here: CD8+ T cells from cultured PBMCs, sampled from culture after CMV antigen stimulation. J is TRBJ2-3 and V is TRBV12-3 or TRBV12-4; 10 bases agree with TRBD2. The TCR comes from a human donor in good health (CMV status not recorded). Some clones in this sample may be carry-over from other donors' samples. The CDR3 protein is CASSLRLAGVSTDTQYF. The CDR3 DNA sequence: TGTGCCAGCAGTTTACGCCTAGCGGGGGTTAGCACAGATACGCAGTATTTT.